The rows below give T cell receptor beta chains drawn from one sample of a study of OX40 agonist ivuxolimab in advanced cancers. The assay was immunoSEQ multiplex PCR, and TCRdb's table has in-frame clones only and misses some. Of tens of thousands of clones listed, roughly 80% are singletons. This material consisted of CD4+ or CD8+ T cells sorted from blood, taken in a trial of the OX40 agonist ivuxolimab. The receptors originated from an adult with an advanced solid tumor such as melanoma, head and neck, liver or kidney cancer. Each CDR3 is given with its conserved first and last residue. D genes are given only for firm matches. A clone size is listed for some rows: how often the clone was seen (once, few, many), or a class if it is expanded.

>.|.|TRBV7-7|TRBJ1-1
CASSLKAGTEAFF
TGTGCCAGCAGCTTAAAAGCGGGCACTGAAGCTTTCTTT
>TRBD1|.|TRBV30|TRBJ2-3
CAWSVTGQGFTDTQYF
TGTGCCTGGAGTGTAACGGGACAGGGGTTCACAGATACGCAGTATTTT
>.|.|TRBV10-2|TRBJ2-3
CASSKIAATSDTQYF
TGCGCCAGCAGTAAGATAGCGGCTACTTCAGATACGCAGTATTTT
>TRBD2|.|TRBV7-9|TRBJ2-3
CASSFRTSGTDTQYF
TGTGCCAGCAGCTTCCGGACTAGCGGCACAGATACGCAGTATTTT
>.|.|TRBV5-6|TRBJ2-1
CASSWTGINEQFF
TGTGCCAGCAGCTGGACTGGGATCAATGAGCAGTTCTTC
>.|few|TRBV4-3|TRBJ2-3
CASAPGQTFTDTQYF
TGCGCCAGCGCCCCAGGGCAGACATTCACAGATACGCAGTATTTT
>TRBD1|.|TRBV5-4|TRBJ1-1
CASSSPQGARNTEAFF
TGTGCCAGCAGCTCACCACAGGGGGCGCGGAACACTGAAGCTTTCTTT
>.|.|TRBV29-1|TRBJ1-1
CSVGLGGAFF
TGCAGCGTTGGCTTAGGGGGAGCTTTCTTT
>TRBD1|.|TRBV28|TRBJ1-5
CASSQTGGGNQPQHF
TGTGCCAGCAGCCAGACAGGGGGCGGCAATCAGCCCCAGCATTTT
>.|.|TRBV2|TRBJ1-3
CASSDGRAGASTIYF
TGTGCCAGCAGTGACGGTAGGGCAGGCGCTAGCACCATATATTTT
>TRBD2|.|TRBV4-3|TRBJ2-1
CASSQRASGIYNEQFF
TGCGCCAGCAGCCAAAGGGCTAGCGGGATCTACAATGAGCAGTTCTTC
>.|few|TRBV5-6|TRBJ2-7
CASSIYHAIGGADYEQYF
TGTGCCAGCAGCATATACCACGCCATAGGAGGGGCGGACTACGAGCAGTACTTC
>.|once|TRBV7-9|TRBJ2-2
CASSHRANTGELFF
TGTGCCAGCAGCCACCGCGCGAACACCGGGGAGCTGTTTTTT
>TRBD2|.|TRBV11-1|TRBJ2-1
CASSLGAGGYNEQFF
TGTGCCAGCAGCTTAGGAGCGGGAGGGTACAATGAGCAGTTCTTC
>.|.|TRBV5-1|TRBJ2-3
CASSLGQDTDTQYF
TGCGCCAGCAGCTTGGGACAGGACACAGATACGCAGTATTTT
>.|.|TRBV9|TRBJ1-3
CASSVESQGNTIYF
TGTGCCAGCAGCGTAGAATCGCAGGGAAACACCATATATTTT
>.|.|TRBV10-2|TRBJ1-5
CASSVREGVRDQPQHF
TGCGCCAGCAGTGTGAGGGAGGGTGTCAGGGATCAGCCCCAGCATTTT
>.|.|TRBV7-9|TRBJ1-3
CASNTEGSSGNTIYF
TGTGCCAGCAATACGGAGGGGAGCTCTGGAAACACCATATATTTT
>.|.|TRBV19|TRBJ1-1
CASTSGGIRDTEAFF
TGTGCCAGTACCTCAGGCGGGATACGGGACACTGAAGCTTTCTTT
>.|once|TRBV5-6|TRBJ2-2
CASSLNTGELFF
TGTGCCAGCAGCTTGAACACCGGGGAGCTGTTTTTT
>TRBD1|.|TRBV13|TRBJ2-7
CASSSQGTAEQYF
TGTGCCAGCAGCTCCCAGGGGACAGCCGAGCAGTACTTC
>.|once|TRBV5-1|TRBJ2-1
CASSLGPLYNEQFF
TGCGCCAGCAGCTTGGGGCCCCTATACAATGAGCAGTTCTTC
>.|.|TRBV7-9|TRBJ1-1
CASSLVARTTEAFF
TGTGCCAGCAGCTTAGTGGCCAGGACCACTGAAGCTTTCTTT
>.|.|TRBV14|TRBJ1-4
CASSRDLNEKLFF
TGTGCCAGCAGCCGAGACCTGAATGAAAAACTGTTTTTT
>TRBD2|.|TRBV9|TRBJ2-5
CASSSLGLAGDETQYF
TGTGCCAGCAGCTCCTTAGGACTAGCGGGAGATGAGACCCAGTACTTC
>TRBD2|.|TRBV6-1|TRBJ2-1
CACPGSGRAGIF
TGTGCCTGCCCCGGCAGCGGGAGGGCGGGGATCTTC
>.|.|TRBV21-1|TRBJ2-1
CASSKAPGNRRHEQFF
TGTGCCAGCAGCAAAGCTCCGGGGAACAGGAGGCATGAGCAGTTCTTC
>.|.|TRBV14|TRBJ1-1
CASSRPTGGTEAFF
TGTGCCAGCAGCCGACCCACAGGAGGGACTGAAGCTTTCTTT
>.|.|TRBV11-3|TRBJ1-1
CASSLVSGAPEAFF
TGTGCCAGCAGCTTAGTGTCAGGGGCCCCTGAAGCTTTCTTT
>.|.|TRBV4-1|TRBJ2-1
CASSWVGQANEQFF
TGCGCCAGCAGCTGGGTTGGGCAGGCCAATGAGCAGTTCTTC
>TRBD2|.|TRBV5-1|TRBJ2-3
CASSKLAGVFSTDTQYF
TGCGCCAGCAGCAAACTAGCGGGAGTCTTCAGCACAGATACGCAGTATTTT
>.|.|TRBV4-1|TRBJ1-2
CASSPSDTNYGYTF
TGCGCCAGCAGCCCTTCGGACACGAACTATGGCTACACCTTC
>TRBD2|.|TRBV30|TRBJ2-1
CAWSVTSGRAESQFF
TGTGCCTGGAGTGTTACTAGCGGGAGGGCCGAGTCGCAGTTCTTC
>TRBD1|.|TRBV18|TRBJ2-5
CASSPGTGETQYF
TGTGCCAGCTCCCCCGGGACAGGGGAGACCCAGTACTTC
>.|.|TRBV2|TRBJ1-2
CASSEGQGRTYGYTF
TGTGCCAGCAGTGAGGGGCAGGGGAGGACCTATGGCTACACCTTC
>.|.|TRBV6-5|TRBJ1-1
CASTPRAGATEAFF
TGTGCCAGCACCCCTCGGGCGGGGGCGACTGAAGCTTTCTTT
>TRBD1|.|TRBV5-4|TRBJ2-3
CASRRNFGTAIDTQYF
TGTGCCAGCAGACGAAACTTCGGGACAGCGATAGATACGCAGTATTTT
>TRBD2|.|TRBV6-1|TRBJ2-7
CASSEARGGLQYF
TGTGCCAGCAGTGAAGCGCGGGGGGGGCTGCAGTACTTC
>.|.|TRBV7-8|TRBJ2-5
CASSNQPGHAETQYF
TGTGCCAGCAGCAACCAACCGGGACACGCGGAGACCCAGTACTTC
>.|.|TRBV2|TRBJ2-7
CASTQETDSYEQYF
TGTGCCAGCACCCAAGAGACAGATTCTTACGAGCAGTACTTC
>.|.|TRBV12-5|TRBJ2-6
CASGLSGANVLTF
TGTGCTAGTGGTTTGAGTGGGGCCAACGTCCTGACTTTC
>TRBD2|.|TRBV6-6|TRBJ2-1
CASWGREASSYNEQFF
TGTGCCAGTTGGGGGCGGGAGGCCTCTTCCTACAATGAGCAGTTCTTC
>.|.|TRBV21-1|TRBJ1-1
CASSKGRDRVRRNTEAFF
TGTGCCAGCAGCAAAGGACGGGACAGGGTCAGACGGAACACTGAAGCTTTCTTT
>.|.|TRBV2|TRBJ1-5
CASSEALPASWPQHF
TGTGCCAGCAGTGAAGCGCTTCCAGCCTCCTGGCCCCAGCATTTT
>TRBD2|few|TRBV11-2|TRBJ2-1
CASSPAGTSQFWGEQFF
TGTGCCAGCAGCCCCGCCGGGACTAGCCAATTCTGGGGTGAGCAGTTCTTC